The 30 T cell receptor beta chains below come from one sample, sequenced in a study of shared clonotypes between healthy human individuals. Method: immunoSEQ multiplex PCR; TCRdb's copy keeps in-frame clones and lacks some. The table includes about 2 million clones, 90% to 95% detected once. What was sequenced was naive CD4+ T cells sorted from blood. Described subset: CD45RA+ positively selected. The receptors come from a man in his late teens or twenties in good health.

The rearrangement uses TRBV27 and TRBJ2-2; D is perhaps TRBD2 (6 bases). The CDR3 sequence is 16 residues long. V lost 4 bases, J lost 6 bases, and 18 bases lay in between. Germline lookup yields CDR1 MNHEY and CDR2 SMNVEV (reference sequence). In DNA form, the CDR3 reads TGTGCCAGCAGTTCTTCAGGGCGGGGTACACCCGGGGAGCTGTTTTTT. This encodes CASSSSGRGTPGELFF.

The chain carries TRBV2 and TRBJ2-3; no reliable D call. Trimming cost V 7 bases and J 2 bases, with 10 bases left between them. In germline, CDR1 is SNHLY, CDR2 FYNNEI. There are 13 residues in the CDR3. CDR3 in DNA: TGTGCCAGCACCAATCTTATCACAGATACGCAGTATTTT. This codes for CASTNLITDTQYF.

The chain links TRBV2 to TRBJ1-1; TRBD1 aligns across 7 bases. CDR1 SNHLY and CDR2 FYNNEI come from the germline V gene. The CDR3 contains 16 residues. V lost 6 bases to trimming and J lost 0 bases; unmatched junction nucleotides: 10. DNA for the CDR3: TGTGCCAGCAGGACAGGGAGTGATAAGATGAACACTGAAGCTTTCTTT. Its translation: CASRTGSDKMNTEAFF.

The CDR3 DNA sequence: TGTGCCAGCTCACCGAAGGGACAGGCCTATGGCTACACCTTC. Amino acids: CASSPKGQAYGYTF. J is TRBJ1-2 and V is TRBV18; 8 bases are a match to TRBD1. V shed 3 bases and J 4 bases; nucleotides not matched to a gene: 4. The CDR3 is 14 amino acids. Germline V gene data show CDR1 as KGHSH and CDR2 as LQKENI.

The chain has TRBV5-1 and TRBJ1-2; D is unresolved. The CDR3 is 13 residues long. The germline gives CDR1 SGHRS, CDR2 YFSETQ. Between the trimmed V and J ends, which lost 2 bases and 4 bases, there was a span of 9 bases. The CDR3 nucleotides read TGCGCCAGCAGCTTATCCCAGCCCTATGGCTACACCTTC. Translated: CASSLSQPYGYTF.

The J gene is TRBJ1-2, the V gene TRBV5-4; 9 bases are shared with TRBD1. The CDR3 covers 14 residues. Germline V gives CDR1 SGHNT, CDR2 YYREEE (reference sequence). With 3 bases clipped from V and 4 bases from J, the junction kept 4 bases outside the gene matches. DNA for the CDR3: TGTGCCAGCAGCTCCCAGGACAGGGGCTATGGCTACACCTTC. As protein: CASSSQDRGYGYTF.

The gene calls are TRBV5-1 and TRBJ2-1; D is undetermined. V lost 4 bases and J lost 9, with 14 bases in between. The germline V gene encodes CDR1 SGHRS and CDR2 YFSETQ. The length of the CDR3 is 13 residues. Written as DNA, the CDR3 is TGCGCCAGCAGCCCGTTAGGGAACGGTGAGCAGTTCTTC. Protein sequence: CASSPLGNGEQFF. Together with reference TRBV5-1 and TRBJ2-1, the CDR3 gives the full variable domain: KAGVTQTPRYLIKTRGQQVTLSCSPISGHRSVSWYQQTPGQGLQFLFEYFSETQRNKGNFPGRFSGRQFSNSRSEMNVSTLELGDSALYLCASSPLGNGEQFFGPGTRLTVL.

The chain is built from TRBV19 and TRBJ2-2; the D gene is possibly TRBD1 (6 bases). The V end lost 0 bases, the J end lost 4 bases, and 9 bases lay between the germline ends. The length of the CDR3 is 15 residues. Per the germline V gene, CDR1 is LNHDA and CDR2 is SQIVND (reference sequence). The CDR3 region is CASSIEDRGTGELFF. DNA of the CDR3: TGTGCCAGTAGTATAGAGGACAGAGGCACCGGGGAGCTGTTTTTT.

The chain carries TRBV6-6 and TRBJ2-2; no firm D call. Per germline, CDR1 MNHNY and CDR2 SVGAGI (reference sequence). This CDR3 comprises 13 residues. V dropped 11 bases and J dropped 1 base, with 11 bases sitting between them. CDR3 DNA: TGTGCCGTCCGGAACGAGAACACCGGGGAGCTGTTTTTT. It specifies CAVRNENTGELFF.

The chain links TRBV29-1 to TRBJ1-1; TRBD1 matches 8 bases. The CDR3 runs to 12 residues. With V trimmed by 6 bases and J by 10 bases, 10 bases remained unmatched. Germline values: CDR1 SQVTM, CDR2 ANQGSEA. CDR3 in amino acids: CSVGQGRPGAFF. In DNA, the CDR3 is TGCAGCGTAGGACAGGGAAGGCCTGGAGCTTTCTTT.

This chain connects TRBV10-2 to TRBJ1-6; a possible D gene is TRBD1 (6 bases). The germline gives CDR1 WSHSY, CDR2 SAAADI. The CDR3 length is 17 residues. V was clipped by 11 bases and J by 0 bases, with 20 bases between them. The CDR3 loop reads CAPRGGRRSSYNSPLHF. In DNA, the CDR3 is TGCGCCCCCCGTGGGGGCCGAAGGAGCTCCTATAATTCACCCCTCCACTTT.

The CDR3 reads CAWGVSGANVLTF. The DNA of the CDR3 is TGTGCCTGGGGGGTGTCTGGGGCCAACGTCCTGACTTTC. The V call is TRBV30, the J call TRBJ2-6; unclear D gene. With 5 bases removed from V and 1 base from J, the gap between germline ends came to 6 bases. The CDR3 is made up of 13 amino acids. The V gene's germline CDR1 is GTSNPN and CDR2 SVGIG (reference sequence). The full variable domain, its missing parts supplied by reference TRBV30 and TRBJ2-6, is SQTIHQWPATLVQPVGSPLSLECTVEGTSNPNLYWYRQAAGRGLQLLFYSVGIGQISSEVPQNLSASRPQDRQFILSSKKLLLSDSGFYLCAWGVSGANVLTFGAGSRLTVL.

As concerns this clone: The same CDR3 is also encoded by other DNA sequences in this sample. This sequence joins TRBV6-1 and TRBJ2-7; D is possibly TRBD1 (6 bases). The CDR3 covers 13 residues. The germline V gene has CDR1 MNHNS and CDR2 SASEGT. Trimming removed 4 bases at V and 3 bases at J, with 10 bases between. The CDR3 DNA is TGTGCCAGCAGTGGACAGGCTTACTACGAGCAGTACTTC. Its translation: CASSGQAYYEQYF.

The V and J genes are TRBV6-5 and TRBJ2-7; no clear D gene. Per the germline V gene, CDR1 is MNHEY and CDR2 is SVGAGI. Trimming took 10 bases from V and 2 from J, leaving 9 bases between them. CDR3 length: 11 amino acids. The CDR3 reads CATGPTYEQYF. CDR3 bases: TGTGCCACCGGGCCTACCTACGAGCAGTACTTC.

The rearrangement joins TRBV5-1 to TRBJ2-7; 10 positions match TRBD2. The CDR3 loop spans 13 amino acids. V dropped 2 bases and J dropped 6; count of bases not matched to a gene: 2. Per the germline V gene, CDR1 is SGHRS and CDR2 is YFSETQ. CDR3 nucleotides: TGCGCCAGCAGCTTAGCGGGGGGGCTCGAGCAGTACTTC. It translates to CASSLAGGLEQYF.

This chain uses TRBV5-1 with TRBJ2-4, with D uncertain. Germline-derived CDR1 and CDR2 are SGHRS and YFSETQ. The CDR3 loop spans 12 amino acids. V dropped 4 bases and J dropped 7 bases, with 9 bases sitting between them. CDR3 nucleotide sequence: TGCGCCAGCAGCCCCGATACGAACATTCAGTACTTC. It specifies CASSPDTNIQYF. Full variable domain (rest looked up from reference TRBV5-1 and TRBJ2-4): KAGVTQTPRYLIKTRGQQVTLSCSPISGHRSVSWYQQTPGQGLQFLFEYFSETQRNKGNFPGRFSGRQFSNSRSEMNVSTLELGDSALYLCASSPDTNIQYFGAGTRLSVL.

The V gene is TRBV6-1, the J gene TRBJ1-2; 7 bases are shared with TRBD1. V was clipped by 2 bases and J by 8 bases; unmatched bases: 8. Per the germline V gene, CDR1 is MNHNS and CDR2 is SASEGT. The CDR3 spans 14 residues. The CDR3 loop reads CASSESEGAGGYTF. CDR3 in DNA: TGTGCCAGCAGTGAATCGGAGGGGGCCGGAGGCTACACCTTC.

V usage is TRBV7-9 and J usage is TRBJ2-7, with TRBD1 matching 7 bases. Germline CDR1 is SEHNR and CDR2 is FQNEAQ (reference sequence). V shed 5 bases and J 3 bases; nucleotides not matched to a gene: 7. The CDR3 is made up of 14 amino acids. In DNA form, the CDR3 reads TGTGCCAGCAGCCCGGGACAGCCAATCTACGAGCAGTACTTC. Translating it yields CASSPGQPIYEQYF.

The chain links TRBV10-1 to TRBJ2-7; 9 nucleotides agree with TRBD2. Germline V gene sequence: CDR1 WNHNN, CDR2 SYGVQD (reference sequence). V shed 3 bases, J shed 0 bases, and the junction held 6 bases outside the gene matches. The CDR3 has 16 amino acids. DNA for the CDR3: TGCGCCAGCAGTGACCCCGGGACTAGCAGCTCCTACGAGCAGTACTTC. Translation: CASSDPGTSSSYEQYF.

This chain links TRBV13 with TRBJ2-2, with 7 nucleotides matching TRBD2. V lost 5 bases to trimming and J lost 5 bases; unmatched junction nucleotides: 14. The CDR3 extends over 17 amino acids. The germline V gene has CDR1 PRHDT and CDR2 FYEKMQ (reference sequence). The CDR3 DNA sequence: TGTGCCAGCAGCCCGCCCGGGACTACCGGGGGTACCGGGGAGCTGTTTTTT. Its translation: CASSPPGTTGGTGELFF.

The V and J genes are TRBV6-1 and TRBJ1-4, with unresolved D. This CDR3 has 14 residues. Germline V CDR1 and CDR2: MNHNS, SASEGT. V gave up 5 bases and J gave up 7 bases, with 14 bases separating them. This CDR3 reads CASSPAEPGEKLFF. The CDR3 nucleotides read TGTGCCAGCAGTCCCGCGGAACCCGGTGAAAAACTGTTTTTT.

CDR3 DNA sequence: TGTGCCAGCAGCGAGGACAGGTTCGGACGAGAGACCCAGTACTTC. Translation gives CASSEDRFGRETQYF. The chain has TRBV6-1 and TRBJ2-5; 7 nucleotides agree with TRBD1. V gave up 6 bases and J gave up 4 bases; unmatched junction bases: 11. The CDR3 totals 15 residues. The V gene's germline CDR1 is MNHNS and CDR2 SASEGT.

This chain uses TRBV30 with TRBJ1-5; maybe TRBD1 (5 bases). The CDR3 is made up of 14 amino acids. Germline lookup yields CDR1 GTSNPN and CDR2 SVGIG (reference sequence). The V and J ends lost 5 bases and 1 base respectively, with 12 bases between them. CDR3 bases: TGTGCCTGGTCTAGCCGGGACAGCAATCAGCCCCAGCATTTT. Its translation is CAWSSRDSNQPQHF. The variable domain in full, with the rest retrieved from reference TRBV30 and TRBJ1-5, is SQTIHQWPATLVQPVGSPLSLECTVEGTSNPNLYWYRQAAGRGLQLLFYSVGIGQISSEVPQNLSASRPQDRQFILSSKKLLLSDSGFYLCAWSSRDSNQPQHFGDGTRLSIL.

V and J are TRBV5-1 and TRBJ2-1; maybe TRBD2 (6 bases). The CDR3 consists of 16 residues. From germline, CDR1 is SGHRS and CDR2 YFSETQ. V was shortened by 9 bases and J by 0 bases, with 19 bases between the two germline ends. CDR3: CATQEGTLSSYNEQFF. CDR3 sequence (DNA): TGCGCCACCCAGGAGGGGACTTTAAGCTCCTACAATGAGCAGTTCTTC. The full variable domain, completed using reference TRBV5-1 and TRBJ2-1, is KAGVTQTPRYLIKTRGQQVTLSCSPISGHRSVSWYQQTPGQGLQFLFEYFSETQRNKGNFPGRFSGRQFSNSRSEMNVSTLELGDSALYLCATQEGTLSSYNEQFFGPGTRLTVL.

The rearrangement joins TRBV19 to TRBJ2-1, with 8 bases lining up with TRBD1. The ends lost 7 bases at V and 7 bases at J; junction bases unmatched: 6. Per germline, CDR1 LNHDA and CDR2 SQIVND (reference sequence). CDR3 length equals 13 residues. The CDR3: CASTRDRGNEQFF. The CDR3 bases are TGTGCCAGTACTAGAGACAGGGGTAATGAGCAGTTCTTC.

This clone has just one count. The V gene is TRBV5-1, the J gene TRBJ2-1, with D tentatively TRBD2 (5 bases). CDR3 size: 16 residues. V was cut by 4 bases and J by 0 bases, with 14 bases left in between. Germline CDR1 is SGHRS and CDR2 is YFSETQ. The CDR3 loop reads CASSVKLVFSYNEQFF. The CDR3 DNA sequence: TGCGCCAGCAGCGTAAAACTAGTGTTCTCCTACAATGAGCAGTTCTTC.

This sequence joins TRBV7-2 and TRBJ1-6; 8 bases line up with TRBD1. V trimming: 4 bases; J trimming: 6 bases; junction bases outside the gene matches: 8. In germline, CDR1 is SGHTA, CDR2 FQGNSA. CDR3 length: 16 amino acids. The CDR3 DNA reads TGTGCCAGCAGCTCCAGGGCGGGACAGGTTAATTCACCCCTCCACTTT. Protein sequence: CASSSRAGQVNSPLHF.

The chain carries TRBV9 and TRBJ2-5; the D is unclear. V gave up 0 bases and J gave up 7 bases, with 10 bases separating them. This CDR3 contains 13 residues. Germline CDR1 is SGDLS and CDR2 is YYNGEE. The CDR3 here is CASSVATLGTQYF. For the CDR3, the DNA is TGTGCCAGCAGCGTAGCTACGTTGGGGACCCAGTACTTC.

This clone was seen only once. Here the CDR3 reads CASSLIGSNEKLFF. The CDR3 DNA reads as TGTGCCAGCAGCTTGATAGGGTCTAATGAAAAACTGTTTTTT. The rearrangement uses TRBV5-4 and TRBJ1-4; no definite D call. This CDR3 region has 14 residues. The V and J ends lost 1 base and 3 bases respectively, with 7 bases between them. Germline CDR1 is SGHNT and CDR2 is YYREEE (reference sequence).

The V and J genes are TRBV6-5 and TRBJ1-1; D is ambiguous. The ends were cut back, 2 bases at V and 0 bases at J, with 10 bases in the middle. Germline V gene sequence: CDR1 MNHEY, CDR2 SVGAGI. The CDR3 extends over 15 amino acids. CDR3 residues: CASSYNGLLNTEAFF. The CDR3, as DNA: TGTGCCAGCAGTTACAATGGATTACTGAACACTGAAGCTTTCTTT.